This paragraph reports one TCR beta chain. The sample is drawn from a study of blood T cell repertoires in COVID-19. Turning to the study itself: PBMCs, B-cell-depleted T cells, or T cells were the source of the cDNA or gDNA that made up the material.

The assay was immunoSEQ multiplex PCR, and TCRdb's table has in-frame clones only and misses some. The table has some 320,000 clones, more than 85% seen once. Germline values: CDR1 SGHTS, CDR2 YDEGEE. CDR3 length equals 15 residues. V dropped 3 bases and J dropped 6 bases, with 17 bases sitting between them. This clonotype was sampled from a woman in her 30s who had been exposed to COVID-19. Sequencing input: PBMCs or T cells enriched from blood (not recorded which). The V and J genes are TRBV5-8 and TRBJ2-3; the D gene is possibly TRBD1 (5 bases). The CDR3 region has the DNA TGTGCCAGCAGCTACCAGGGCAGGTATAGGGATACGCAGTATTTT. It encodes CASSYQGRYRDTQYF.